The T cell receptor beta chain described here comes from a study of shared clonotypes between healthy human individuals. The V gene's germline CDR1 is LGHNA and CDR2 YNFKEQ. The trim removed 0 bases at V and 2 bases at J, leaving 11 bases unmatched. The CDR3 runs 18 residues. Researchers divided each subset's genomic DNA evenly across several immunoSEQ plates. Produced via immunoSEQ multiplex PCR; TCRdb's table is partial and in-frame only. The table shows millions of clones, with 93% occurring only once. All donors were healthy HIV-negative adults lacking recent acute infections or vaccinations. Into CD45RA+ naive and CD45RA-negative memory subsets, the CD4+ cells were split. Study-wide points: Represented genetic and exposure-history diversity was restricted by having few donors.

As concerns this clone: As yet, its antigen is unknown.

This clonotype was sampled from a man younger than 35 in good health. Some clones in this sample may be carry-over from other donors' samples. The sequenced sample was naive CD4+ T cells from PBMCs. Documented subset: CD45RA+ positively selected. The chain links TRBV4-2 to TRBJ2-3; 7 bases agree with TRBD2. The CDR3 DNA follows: TGTGCCAGCAGCCAAGAACCGGGACTATGGGTGTCCACAGATACGCAGTATTTT. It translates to CASSQEPGLWVSTDTQYF.